This is a list of T cell receptor beta chains from one sample in a study of cytomegalovirus exposure and HLA in healthy donors. Assay used: immunoSEQ multiplex PCR; TCRdb lists only in-frame clones, some missing. The sample has approximately 61,000 clones, 70% to 80% seen once. The sequenced material came from PBMCs. The receptors originated from a man aged 18 to 30 in good health and CMV-seropositive. CDR3s include the opening cysteine and the closing phenylalanine or tryptophan. The D gene is left open where the match is weak. Some rows have no size entry. The others give once, few or many, or a class for an expanded clone.

TRBV10-3,14,TRBJ2-7,TRBD1,NA,TGTGCCATCAGTGATCGCCAGGGGGAGTACGAGCAGTACTTC,CAISDRQGEYEQYF
TRBV27,14,TRBJ2-7,NA,NA,TGTGCCAGCAGTTGGGGGGGCGGCAGCTACGAGCAGTACTTC,CASSWGGGSYEQYF
TRBV6-5,13,TRBJ1-5,NA,NA,TGTGCCAGCAGTTACTCCCAAAATCAGCCCCAGCATTTT,CASSYSQNQPQHF
TRBV21-1,13,TRBJ1-2,NA,NA,TGTGCCAGCAGCACCCCTCCTAACTATGGCTACACCTTC,CASSTPPNYGYTF
TRBV6-1,15,TRBJ1-1,TRBD1,few,TGTGCCAGCGGGGGGACAGACGACTTGAACACTGAAGCTTTCTTT,CASGGTDDLNTEAFF
TRBV6-1,16,TRBJ1-2,NA,NA,TGTGCCAGCAGTGAATTAATCAGGGCCACTAACTATGGCTACACCTTC,CASSELIRATNYGYTF
TRBV6-4,16,TRBJ2-1,TRBD2,NA,TGTGCCAGCTCACCCGGTCGGCTAGCGGGCTACAATGAGCAGTTCTTC,CASSPGRLAGYNEQFF
TRBV9,13,TRBJ1-1,TRBD1,NA,TGTGCCAGCAGCACAAAGACAGGGACTGAAGCTTTCTTT,CASSTKTGTEAFF
TRBV28,14,TRBJ2-7,TRBD1,NA,TGTGCCAGCAGTTTCGGGACAGGGGGTTACGAGCAGTACTTC,CASSFGTGGYEQYF
TRBV5-5,14,TRBJ1-6,TRBD1,NA,TGTGCCAGCAGCCCAGGGGGCGAGGGATCACCCCTCCACTTT,CASSPGGEGSPLHF
TRBV4-1,13,TRBJ1-5,TRBD1,NA,TGCGCCAGCGGGATCACAGGGGGTCAGCCCCAGCATTTT,CASGITGGQPQHF
TRBV4-2,16,TRBJ1-2,TRBD1,NA,TGTGCCAGCAGCCCCACTTCCGGGACAGGGGAAGGTGGCTACACCTTC,CASSPTSGTGEGGYTF
TRBV20-1,11,TRBJ1-4,NA,NA,TGCAGTGCTCCAACAGGGGAAAAACTGTTTTTT,CSAPTGEKLFF
TRBV2,13,TRBJ2-7,NA,NA,TGTGCCAGCAGTCCCGAGGTTACCTACGAGCAGTACTTC,CASSPEVTYEQYF
TRBV30,15,TRBJ2-7,NA,once,TGTGCCTGGAACGGCGCTGGGCTGACCTCCTACGAGCAGTACTTC,CAWNGAGLTSYEQYF
TRBV2,14,TRBJ1-1,NA,NA,TGTGCCAGCAGTGAAGCACGGGGAGAAACTGAAGCTTTCTTT,CASSEARGETEAFF
TRBV5-4,12,TRBJ2-7,TRBD1,NA,TGTGCCAGCAGCTTGGAGGGACAGCCCCAGTACTTC,CASSLEGQPQYF
TRBV10-1,15,TRBJ2-3,TRBD2,NA,TGCGCCAGCAGTGGGACTAGCGGAAAACTAGATACGCAGTATTTT,CASSGTSGKLDTQYF
TRBV9,15,TRBJ2-2,TRBD2,NA,TGTGCCAGCAGATCGGGACTAGCGGTTACCGGGGAGCTGTTTTTT,CASRSGLAVTGELFF
TRBV6-5,13,TRBJ1-5,NA,medium-sized,TGTGCCAGCAGTCCCCGTAGCAATCAGCCCCAGCATTTT,CASSPRSNQPQHF
TRBV28,13,TRBJ2-1,NA,many,TGTGCCAGCAGTTTTGAAGCTTACAATGAGCAGTTCTTC,CASSFEAYNEQFF
TRBV12-5,14,TRBJ2-7,TRBD2,NA,TGTGCTAGTGGTTTGTACGGGACTAGCGGTGAGCAGTACTTC,CASGLYGTSGEQYF
TRBV6-5,14,TRBJ1-1,NA,once,TGTGCCAGCAGGCAGACACAGGGGAACACTGAAGCTTTCTTT,CASRQTQGNTEAFF
TRBV5-1,14,TRBJ1-1,TRBD1,NA,TGCGCCAGCAGCACGGGACAGGGAGGGACTGAAGCTTTCTTT,CASSTGQGGTEAFF
TRBV7-6,16,TRBJ2-6,TRBD1,NA,TGTGCCAGCAGCTTCACAGGGGAGTCTGGGGCCAACGTCCTGACTTTC,CASSFTGESGANVLTF
TRBV11-3,17,TRBJ2-1,NA,NA,TGTGCCAGCAGCTTAGGAACCGGTACGGACAGACCCGATGAGCAGTTCTTC,CASSLGTGTDRPDEQFF
TRBV6-5,16,TRBJ2-1,NA,few,TGTGCCAGCAGTTACTCGAAGGACACCTACCAGAATGAGCAGTTCTTC,CASSYSKDTYQNEQFF